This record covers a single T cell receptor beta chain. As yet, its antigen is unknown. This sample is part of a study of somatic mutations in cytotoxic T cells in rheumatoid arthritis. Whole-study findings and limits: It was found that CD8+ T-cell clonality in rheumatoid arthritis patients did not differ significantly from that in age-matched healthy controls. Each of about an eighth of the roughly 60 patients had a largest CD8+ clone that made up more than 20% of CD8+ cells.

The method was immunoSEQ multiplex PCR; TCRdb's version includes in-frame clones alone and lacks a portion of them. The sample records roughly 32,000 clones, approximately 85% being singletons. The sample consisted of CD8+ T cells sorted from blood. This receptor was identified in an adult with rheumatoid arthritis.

Written as DNA, the CDR3 is TGTGCCAGCAGCTTTACGACCGGGACAGTAAATGAAAAACTGTTTTTT. It translates to CASSFTTGTVNEKLFF. This rearrangement joins TRBV7-9 to TRBJ1-4, with 7 bases aligning to TRBD1. V dropped 3 bases and J dropped 5; count of bases not matched to a gene: 9. The CDR3 sequence is 16 residues long. Germline values: CDR1 SEHNR, CDR2 FQNEAQ (reference sequence).